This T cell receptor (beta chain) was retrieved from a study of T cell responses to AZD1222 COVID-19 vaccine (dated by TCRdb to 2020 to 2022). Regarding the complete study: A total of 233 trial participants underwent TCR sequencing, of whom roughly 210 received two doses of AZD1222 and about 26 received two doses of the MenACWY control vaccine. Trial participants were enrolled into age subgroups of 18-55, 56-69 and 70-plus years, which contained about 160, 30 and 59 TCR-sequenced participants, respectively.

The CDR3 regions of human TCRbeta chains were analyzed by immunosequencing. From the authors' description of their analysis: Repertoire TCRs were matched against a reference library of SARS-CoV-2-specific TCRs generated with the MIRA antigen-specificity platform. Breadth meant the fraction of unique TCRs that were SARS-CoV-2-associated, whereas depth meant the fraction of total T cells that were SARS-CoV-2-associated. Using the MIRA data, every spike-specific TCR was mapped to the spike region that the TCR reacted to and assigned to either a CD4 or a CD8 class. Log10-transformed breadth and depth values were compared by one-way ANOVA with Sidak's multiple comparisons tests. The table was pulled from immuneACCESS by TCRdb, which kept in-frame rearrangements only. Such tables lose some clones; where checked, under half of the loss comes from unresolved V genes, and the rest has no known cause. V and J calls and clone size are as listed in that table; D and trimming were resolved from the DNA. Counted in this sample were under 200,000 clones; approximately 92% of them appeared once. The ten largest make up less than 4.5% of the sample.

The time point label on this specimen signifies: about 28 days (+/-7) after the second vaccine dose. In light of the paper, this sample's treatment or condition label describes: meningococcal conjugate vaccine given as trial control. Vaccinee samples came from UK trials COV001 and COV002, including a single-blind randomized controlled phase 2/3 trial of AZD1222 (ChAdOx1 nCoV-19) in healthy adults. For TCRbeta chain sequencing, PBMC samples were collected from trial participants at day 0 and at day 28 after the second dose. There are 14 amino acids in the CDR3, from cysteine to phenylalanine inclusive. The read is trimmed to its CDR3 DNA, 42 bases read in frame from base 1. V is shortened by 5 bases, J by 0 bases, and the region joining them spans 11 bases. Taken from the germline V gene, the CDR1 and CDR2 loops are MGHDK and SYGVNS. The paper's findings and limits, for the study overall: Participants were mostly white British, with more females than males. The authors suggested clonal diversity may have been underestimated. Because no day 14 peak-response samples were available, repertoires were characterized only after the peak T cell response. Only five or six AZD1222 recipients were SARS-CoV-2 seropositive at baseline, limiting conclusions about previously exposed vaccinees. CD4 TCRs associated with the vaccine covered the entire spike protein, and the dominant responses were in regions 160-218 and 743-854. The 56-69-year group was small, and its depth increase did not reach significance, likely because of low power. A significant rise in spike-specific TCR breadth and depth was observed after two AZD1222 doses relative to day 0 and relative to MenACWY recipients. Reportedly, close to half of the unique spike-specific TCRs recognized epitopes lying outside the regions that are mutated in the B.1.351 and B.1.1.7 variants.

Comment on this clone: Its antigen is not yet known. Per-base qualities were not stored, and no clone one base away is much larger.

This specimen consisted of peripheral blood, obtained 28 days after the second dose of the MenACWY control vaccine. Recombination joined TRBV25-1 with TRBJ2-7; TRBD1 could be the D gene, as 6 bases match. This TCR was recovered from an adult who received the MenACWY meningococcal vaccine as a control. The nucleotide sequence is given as TGTGCCAGCAGTCCGGGACACCTCTCCTACGAGCAGTACTTC. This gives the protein CASSPGHLSYEQYF.